Listed below are T cell receptor beta chains from one sample, sequenced in a study of blood T cells in healthy people across ages. MiXCR was run by TCRdb on the 5' RACE reads, yielding one entry per CDR3 protein. The sample records over a million distinct CDR3 sequences, approximately 43% being singletons. The sequencing sample was made of blood. These receptors all stem from a woman aged 18 to 35 in good health. The CDR3 runs from the conserved cysteine through the conserved F or W. A D gene is named only where the DNA matches it firmly. A row's size may be missing; if present it is once, few, many or a size class.

CDR3nt: TGCAGTGCTAGGCGGGAACTTGAAGCTTTCTTT
CDR3aa: CSARRELEAFF
d_gene: .
v_gene: TRBV20-1
j_gene: TRBJ1-1
abundance: .
len: 11

CDR3nt: TGCAGCGTTGTGGTAGCGGGGCGCACAGATACGCAGTATTTT
CDR3aa: CSVVVAGRTDTQYF
d_gene: TRBD2
v_gene: TRBV29-1
j_gene: TRBJ2-3
abundance: few
len: 14

CDR3nt: TGTGCCAGCACCCCTTGGGGGAGATACGAGCAGTACTTC
CDR3aa: CASTPWGRYEQYF
d_gene: .
v_gene: TRBV28
j_gene: TRBJ2-7
abundance: .
len: 13

CDR3nt: TGTGCCAGCATACTCACGGGACGGGGCCACAATGAGCAGTTCTTC
CDR3aa: CASILTGRGHNEQFF
d_gene: .
v_gene: TRBV7-2
j_gene: TRBJ2-1
abundance: few
len: 15

CDR3nt: TGCAGCGGTAGAGGGGCGGGAGTTGGCGATGAGCAGTACTTC
CDR3aa: CSGRGAGVGDEQYF
d_gene: TRBD2
v_gene: TRBV29-1
j_gene: TRBJ2-7
abundance: .
len: 14

CDR3nt: TGCGCCAGCAGCCCAGACGGGGACAGGGGCGGCTACACCTTC
CDR3aa: CASSPDGDRGGYTF
d_gene: TRBD1
v_gene: TRBV4-3
j_gene: TRBJ1-2
abundance: .
len: 14

CDR3nt: TGCGCCAGCAGACGACAGGGCCGAGTTAACTATGGCTACACCTTC
CDR3aa: CASRRQGRVNYGYTF
d_gene: TRBD1
v_gene: TRBV4-1
j_gene: TRBJ1-2
abundance: .
len: 15

CDR3nt: TGTGCCAGCAGTAAGGGACCCCGAAAAGATTCCCAGTACTTC
CDR3aa: CASSKGPRKDSQYF
d_gene: .
v_gene: TRBV6-2/TRBV6-3
j_gene: TRBJ2-5
abundance: .
len: 14

CDR3nt: TGTGCCACCAGTGATTCCCGCAGAACCATAGCTGAGCAGTTCTTC
CDR3aa: CATSDSRRTIAEQFF
d_gene: .
v_gene: TRBV24-1
j_gene: TRBJ2-1
abundance: few
len: 15

CDR3nt: TGTGCCAGCAGTTTAGCGTCTGTCTCTAACCAAGAGACCCAGTACTTC
CDR3aa: CASSLASVSNQETQYF
d_gene: .
v_gene: TRBV12-3/TRBV12-4
j_gene: TRBJ2-5
abundance: few
len: 16

CDR3nt: TGCGCCAGCAGCCAAACCTCGGGGCAGCTCTATAGGCCAGATACGCAGTATTTT
CDR3aa: CASSQTSGQLYRPDTQYF
d_gene: .
v_gene: TRBV4-3
j_gene: TRBJ2-3
abundance: .
len: 18

CDR3nt: TGTGCCAGCAGTTTAGGTCCCGCTTATAATTCACCCCTCCACTTT
CDR3aa: CASSLGPAYNSPLHF
d_gene: .
v_gene: TRBV27
j_gene: TRBJ1-6
abundance: .
len: 15

CDR3nt: TGCAGTGCTAGAGATGGGCAGAAACTAAATAATTCACCCCTCCACTTT
CDR3aa: CSARDGQKLNNSPLHF
d_gene: .
v_gene: TRBV20-1
j_gene: TRBJ1-6
abundance: .
len: 16

CDR3nt: TGTGCCAGCTCACCGTCCCAGCGAGATACGCAGTATTTT
CDR3aa: CASSPSQRDTQYF
d_gene: .
v_gene: TRBV18
j_gene: TRBJ2-3
abundance: few
len: 13

CDR3nt: TGTGCCAGCACCTCAGGGATGGGCAAAAACATTCAGTACTTC
CDR3aa: CASTSGMGKNIQYF
d_gene: .
v_gene: TRBV7-9
j_gene: TRBJ2-4
abundance: once
len: 14

CDR3nt: TGTGCCAGCAGCAGAGGGACTAGCTGGGAGACCCAGTACTTC
CDR3aa: CASSRGTSWETQYF
d_gene: TRBD2
v_gene: TRBV9
j_gene: TRBJ2-5
abundance: few
len: 14

CDR3nt: TGTGCCAGCAGCTTGGTGTCAGCACAAGAGACCCAGTACTTC
CDR3aa: CASSLVSAQETQYF
d_gene: .
v_gene: TRBV5-5
j_gene: TRBJ2-5
abundance: few
len: 14

CDR3nt: TGTGCCAGCAGCACTACAACAGGGGGCCGGGAGACCCAGTACTTC
CDR3aa: CASSTTTGGRETQYF
d_gene: .
v_gene: TRBV21-1
j_gene: TRBJ2-5
abundance: .
len: 15

CDR3nt: TGTGCCAGCAGAAATCCGGGACAGGGGAGTGGCTACACCTTC
CDR3aa: CASRNPGQGSGYTF
d_gene: TRBD1
v_gene: TRBV9
j_gene: TRBJ1-2
abundance: .
len: 14

CDR3nt: TGTGCCAGCAGTTACTCGAATCAGGGGCCCCAGCATTTT
CDR3aa: CASSYSNQGPQHF
d_gene: .
v_gene: TRBV6-5
j_gene: TRBJ1-5
abundance: .
len: 13

CDR3nt: TGTGCCAGCCGGGACAGGCGATTCGGTGAGCAGTTCTTC
CDR3aa: CASRDRRFGEQFF
d_gene: TRBD1
v_gene: TRBV6-5
j_gene: TRBJ2-1
abundance: .
len: 13

CDR3nt: TGCGCCAGCAGCCGGCTCGGGACAGAAGAGACCCAGTTCTTC
CDR3aa: CASSRLGTEETQFF
d_gene: TRBD1
v_gene: TRBV5-1
j_gene: TRBJ2-1
abundance: once
len: 14

CDR3nt: TGTGCCAGCAGTGTGGACCTCGGGATTCAGTACTTC
CDR3aa: CASSVDLGIQYF
d_gene: .
v_gene: TRBV12-3/TRBV12-4
j_gene: TRBJ2-4
abundance: .
len: 12

CDR3nt: TGTGCCACCAGCACGGGGCAGTACACTGAAGCTTTCTTT
CDR3aa: CATSTGQYTEAFF
d_gene: .
v_gene: TRBV15
j_gene: TRBJ1-1
abundance: once
len: 13

CDR3nt: TGTGCCAGCACCTTGGGAAATTCTGGAAACACCATATATTTT
CDR3aa: CASTLGNSGNTIYF
d_gene: .
v_gene: TRBV6-5
j_gene: TRBJ1-3
abundance: few
len: 14

CDR3nt: TGCGCCAGCAGCCAAGGGACTAGCGGGACTACTGGGGCCAACGTCCTGACTTTC
CDR3aa: CASSQGTSGTTGANVLTF
d_gene: TRBD2
v_gene: TRBV5-1
j_gene: TRBJ2-6
abundance: .
len: 18

CDR3nt: TGCAGAGCTAGAGCACCTAGCGGGAGTCTGTACAATGAGCAGTTGTTC
CDR3aa: CRARAPSGSLYNEQLF
d_gene: TRBD2
v_gene: TRBV20-1
j_gene: TRBJ2-1
abundance: .
len: 16

CDR3nt: TGTGCCGGCAGTCTAGCGGGAGGTCGGAATGAGCAGTACTTC
CDR3aa: CAGSLAGGRNEQYF
d_gene: TRBD2
v_gene: TRBV28
j_gene: TRBJ2-5
abundance: .
len: 14

CDR3nt: TGTGCCAGCAGTTCTCAGGGGATCTCCTACAATGAGCAGTTCTTC
CDR3aa: CASSSQGISYNEQFF
d_gene: .
v_gene: TRBV12-3/TRBV12-4
j_gene: TRBJ2-1
abundance: .
len: 15

CDR3nt: TGTGCCAGCAGTTACAACAGGGCCGGGGAGCTGTTTTTT
CDR3aa: CASSYNRAGELFF
d_gene: .
v_gene: TRBV6-6
j_gene: TRBJ2-2
abundance: .
len: 13

CDR3nt: TGCGCCAGCAGCACCCGGACAGGGGGGAACCAAGAGACCCAGTACTTC
CDR3aa: CASSTRTGGNQETQYF
d_gene: TRBD1
v_gene: TRBV4-1
j_gene: TRBJ2-5
abundance: .
len: 16

CDR3nt: TGTGCCAGCAGCCCGATAAGGCTTTTCCCAGGGGCTGAAGCTTTCTTT
CDR3aa: CASSPIRLFPGAEAFF
d_gene: .
v_gene: TRBV11-2
j_gene: TRBJ1-1
abundance: .
len: 16

CDR3nt: TGTGCCAGCAGCTCAACAGGGTACGAGACCCAGTACTTC
CDR3aa: CASSSTGYETQYF
d_gene: .
v_gene: TRBV7-3
j_gene: TRBJ2-5
abundance: .
len: 13

CDR3nt: TGTGCCACCGGGGGAGGGTGGAGCACAGATACGCAGTATTTT
CDR3aa: CATGGGWSTDTQYF
d_gene: TRBD2
v_gene: TRBV27
j_gene: TRBJ2-3
abundance: few
len: 14